This T cell receptor (beta chain) appears in the sequencing data of a study of CD8 T cells in Susac syndrome. The study sequenced TCR beta in blood CD8+ and CD4+ T cells. Controls were drawn from healthy donors and were matched for age and sex. The CD8+ and CD4+ T cells were isolated magnetically using a negative isolation approach, whereas the TEMRA cells were enriched by FACS. RNA totalling about 0.5 to 1 ug underwent reverse transcription with random hexamers. Multiplex immunoSEQ PCR targeted 54 Vbeta and 13 Jbeta TCR beta segments. TCRdb redid the calling of the immunoSEQ multiplex PCR reads with MiXCR, one entry per CDR3 protein. The sample lists fewer than 150,000 distinct CDR3 sequences; over 90% were seen once. Germline V gene sequence: CDR1 MGHRA, CDR2 YSYEKL. The CDR3 runs 15 residues. Trimming at V came to 0 bases and at J to 2 bases, leaving 3 bases not matched to a gene.

The receptor's source is a human donor in good health. The chain combines TRBV4-1 with TRBJ1-1, with TRBD1 matching over 7 bases. Source material: CD4+ T cells from PBMCs. The CDR3 region is CASSQERDRNTEAFF. The CDR3 DNA reads as TGCGCCAGCAGCCAAGAGCGGGACAGAAACACTGAAGCTTTCTTT.